What follows are 8 T cell receptor beta chains derived from one specimen sequenced in a study of identical twins. A single record per CDR3 protein comes from TCRdb applying MiXCR to the 5' RACE reads. This sample has 500,000 or so distinct CDR3 sequences, with 13% to 15% found just once. The data also belong to a second study, concerning yellow fever vaccine responses in identical twins.

Sequenced: CD4+ T cells sorted from blood. The receptor source for this set is a woman in her late teens or twenties in good health.

This clonotype was observed a handful of times. J is TRBJ2-7 and V is TRBV6-2 or TRBV6-3; D might be TRBD2 (5 bases). V shed 6 bases and J shed 4 bases, with 13 bases lying between them. Germline V lookup: CDR1 MNHEY, CDR2 SVGEGT. The CDR3 spans 13 residues. CDR3 in DNA: TGTGCCAGCAGCCAGCCTAGACTATACGAGCAGTACTTC. This sequence encodes CASSQPRLYEQYF.

This clonotype was counted only a few times. V and J are TRBV27 and TRBJ2-3; the D is unclear. CDR1 and CDR2 from the germline V gene are MNHEY and SMNVEV (reference sequence). The CDR3 runs 14 residues. With 5 bases removed from V and 2 bases from J, the gap between germline ends came to 11 bases. The CDR3 spells CASSPVGPTDTQYF. The DNA for the CDR3 is TGTGCCAGCAGTCCGGTCGGGCCCACAGATACGCAGTATTTT.

This clonotype showed up just a few times. The rearrangement uses TRBV5-1 and TRBJ2-4; D uncertain. The CDR3 is 15 amino acids. Germline V gene data show CDR1 as SGHRS and CDR2 as YFSETQ. V lost 6 bases and J 0 bases, leaving 13 bases between the germline ends. The CDR3 reads CASTKDGIAKNIQYF. The CDR3 nucleotides read TGCGCCAGCACCAAGGACGGAATAGCCAAAAACATTCAGTACTTC.

The J gene is TRBJ2-5, the V gene TRBV5-1, with D perhaps matching TRBD1 (6 bases). Germline assignment: CDR1 SGHRS and CDR2 YFSETQ. The V end was cut by 0 bases, the J end by 4 bases, with 13 bases between. This CDR3 spans 15 amino acids. CDR3 sequence (DNA): TGCGCCAGCAGCTTGGTTGGGGGCGGTGGAGAGACCCAGTACTTC. This encodes CASSLVGGGGETQYF. Drawing the rest from reference TRBV5-1 and TRBJ2-5, the complete variable domain is KAGVTQTPRYLIKTRGQQVTLSCSPISGHRSVSWYQQTPGQGLQFLFEYFSETQRNKGNFPGRFSGRQFSNSRSEMNVSTLELGDSALYLCASSLVGGGGETQYFGPGTRLLVL.

The chain employs TRBV7-2 and TRBJ2-7, with D possibly being TRBD1 (5 bases). Germline CDR1 SGHTA, CDR2 FQGNSA. V was pared by 3 bases and J by 3 bases, with 15 bases between. This CDR3 is built from 15 residues. The CDR3 loop is CASSFRPGSLYEQYF. The CDR3 coding sequence is TGTGCCAGCAGCTTCCGCCCAGGGTCCCTCTACGAGCAGTACTTC.

This chain links TRBV27 with TRBJ2-3; 10 nucleotides align to TRBD1. The CDR3 runs to 14 residues. The germline V gene has CDR1 MNHEY and CDR2 SMNVEV (reference sequence). V was pared by 7 bases and J by 3 bases, with 4 bases of the junction left unmatched. CDR3 region: CASKDRGMTDTQYF. CDR3 nucleotides: TGTGCCAGCAAGGACAGGGGGATGACAGATACGCAGTATTTT.

The chain combines TRBV18 with TRBJ2-1; D might be TRBD2 (6 bases). Germline loops: CDR1 KGHSH, CDR2 LQKENI. This CDR3 has 14 amino acids. Trimming removed 2 bases at V and 12 bases at J, with 17 bases between. The DNA for the CDR3 is TGTGCCAGCTCACCAACCTCTGGCGGGACCACGCAGTTCTTC. Translated: CASSPTSGGTTQFF. Complete variable domain (other parts from reference TRBV18 and TRBJ2-1): NAGVMQNPRHLVRRRGQEARLRCSPMKGHSHVYWYRQLPEEGLKFMVYLQKENIIDESGMPKERFSAEFPKEGPSILRIQQVVRGDSAAYFCASSPTSGGTTQFFGPGTRLTVL.

This clonotype was seen a few times. The V call is TRBV29-1, the J call TRBJ2-2, with TRBD2 matching 12 bases. Unmatched junction bases numbered 7, after V lost 6 bases and J lost 5 bases. The CDR3 extends over 15 amino acids. CDR1 SQVTM and CDR2 ANQGSEA come from the germline V gene. Here the CDR3 DNA reads TGCAGCGTCGCTAGCGGGAGGGCGAGTACCGGGGAGCTGTTTTTT. Amino acids: CSVASGRASTGELFF.